This T cell receptor beta chain was identified during a study of cytomegalovirus exposure and HLA in healthy donors. Germline-derived CDR1 and CDR2 are SGHRS and YFSETQ. Trimming pared 4 bases from V and 4 bases from J, leaving 11 bases between. The CDR3 runs 13 residues. The PCR contained 60 Vbeta and 13 Jbeta primers. Original data processing: The count from a later analysis was 79 million or so unique TCR beta chains, about 9.9 million of them shared. Sequenced by immunoSEQ multiplex PCR; TCRdb stores in-frame clones only, minus some. V, J and clone size were drawn from that table, and D and trimming were deduced from the DNA. The sample lists under 200,000 clones; 80% were seen once.

The sequenced material came from PBMCs. The J gene is TRBJ2-5, the V gene TRBV5-1, with a tentative D call TRBD1 (6 bases). This TCR was sampled from a woman aged 50 to 60 in good health and CMV-seropositive. The CDR3 protein is CASSAGQPETQYF. In DNA form, the CDR3 reads TGCGCCAGCAGCGCCGGACAGCCAGAGACCCAGTACTTC.